The rows below give T cell receptor beta chains drawn from one sample of a study of T-cell memory formation after mild COVID-19. TCRdb reprocessed the 5' RACE reads with MiXCR, giving one entry per CDR3 protein. The sample includes roughly 300,000 distinct CDR3 sequences, approximately 13% seen only once; the top ten take about a fifth. The sequencing sample was made of PBMCs or a T cell subset sorted from them (not recorded which). These TCRs come from a man between 18 and 29 years old who had mild COVID-19 (a few samples of this study predate the infection). Cell type and time point are not known. Each CDR3 is given with its conserved first and last residue. A D gene is named only where the DNA matches it firmly. Some rows mark clone size as missing; the rest say once, few, many or name a class of expanded clone.

clone size,J gene,V gene,D gene,CDR3 protein,CDR3 DNA
-,TRBJ1-6,TRBV7-9,-,CASSSSPSSYNSPLHF,TGTGCCAGCAGCTCCAGCCCTAGCTCCTATAATTCACCCCTCCACTTT
-,TRBJ2-6,TRBV5-1,-,CASSLARQLVGASGANVLTF,TGCGCCAGCAGCTTGGCTAGGCAGTTGGTGGGGGCCTCTGGGGCCAACGTCCTGACTTTC
few,TRBJ2-1,TRBV28,-,CASSPPGWGPNEQFF,TGTGCCAGCAGTCCTCCGGGGTGGGGCCCGAATGAGCAGTTCTTC
many,TRBJ2-5,TRBV4-1,-,CASSLMGRTEETQYF,TGCGCCAGCAGTTTAATGGGCAGGACGGAGGAGACCCAGTACTTC
few,TRBJ2-1,TRBV6-2/TRBV6-3,-,CASIFFGTVLEIYEQFF,TGTGCCAGCATATTCTTTGGGACGGTCCTAGAGATATATGAGCAGTTCTTC
-,TRBJ2-2,TRBV7-9,-,CASSHSDSLRELFF,TGTGCCAGCAGCCATAGCGACAGCCTCAGGGAGCTGTTTTTT
few,TRBJ1-1,TRBV15,-,CATSRDGGLFRRNTEAFF,TGTGCCACCAGCAGAGATGGAGGACTGTTCCGCCGGAACACTGAAGCTTTCTTT
-,TRBJ2-2,TRBV5-1,TRBD1,CASSSRGTGATNTGELFF,TGCGCCAGCAGCTCGAGGGGGACAGGGGCGACGAACACCGGGGAGCTGTTTTTT
-,TRBJ2-7,TRBV5-6,-,CASSPAGPYEQYF,TGTGCCAGCAGCCCGGCCGGCCCCTACGAGCAGTACTTC
few,TRBJ2-6,TRBV7-9,-,CASSQTGANVLTF,TGTGCCAGCAGTCAAACTGGGGCCAACGTCCTGACTTTC
few,TRBJ2-6,TRBV7-9,-,CASSPTGLNLYGANVLTF,TGTGCCAGCAGCCCCACGGGTTTAAATCTATACGGGGCCAACGTCCTGACTTTC
few,TRBJ1-6,TRBV9,-,CASSVAGKGNSPLHF,TGTGCCAGCAGCGTAGCTGGGAAGGGGAATTCACCCCTCCACTTT
-,TRBJ1-2,TRBV7-3,-,CASSATGDGYTF,TGTGCCAGCAGCGCCACGGGGGATGGCTACACCTTC
few,TRBJ2-5,TRBV5-5,TRBD1,CASSTTGQETQYF,TGTGCCAGCAGCACGACAGGGCAAGAGACCCAGTACTTC
-,TRBJ1-2,TRBV20-1,-,CSARFWGEAGYTF,TGCAGTGCTAGATTTTGGGGGGAGGCTGGCTACACCTTC
many,TRBJ1-6,TRBV5-1,-,CASSPGSVDSPLHF,TGCGCCAGCAGCCCCGGGTCGGTCGATTCACCCCTCCACTTT
few,TRBJ1-1,TRBV20-1,-,CSARRVTEAFF,TGCAGTGCTAGACGGGTTACTGAAGCTTTCTTT
few,TRBJ1-5,TRBV7-2,TRBD1,CASTTSGTDQPQHF,TGTGCCAGCACCACCAGTGGGACAGATCAGCCCCAGCATTTT
-,TRBJ1-6,TRBV6-6,TRBD1,CASSYYRGQGPLHF,TGTGCCAGCAGTTACTACAGGGGGCAGGGGCCCCTCCACTTT
-,TRBJ2-5,TRBV7-9,-,CASSLEAGQLQETQYF,TGTGCCAGCAGCTTAGAGGCCGGACAGCTCCAAGAGACCCAGTACTTC
many,TRBJ2-3,TRBV6-1,-,CATSGTADTQYF,TGTGCCACTTCGGGGACCGCAGATACGCAGTATTTT
few,TRBJ2-2,TRBV4-1,-,CASSHTQDGANTGELFF,TGCGCCAGCAGCCATACGCAAGACGGCGCGAACACCGGGGAGCTGTTTTTT
few,TRBJ2-7,TRBV6-5,-,CASSYGSPTDGSYEQYF,TGTGCCAGCAGTTACGGATCACCAACGGACGGCTCCTACGAGCAGTACTTC
few,TRBJ2-5,TRBV7-2,-,CASSPQVPVETQYF,TGTGCCAGCAGCCCCCAGGTCCCTGTAGAGACCCAGTACTTC
few,TRBJ2-1,TRBV15,TRBD1,CATSRIRPGQASSYNEQFF,TGTGCCACCAGCAGGATTAGACCGGGACAGGCGAGCTCCTACAATGAGCAGTTCTTC
few,TRBJ1-2,TRBV20-1,-,CSARQGGYGYTF,TGCAGTGCTCGCCAAGGGGGTTATGGCTACACCTTC
few,TRBJ1-6,TRBV6-5,-,CASSYSAGMNSPLHF,TGTGCCAGCAGTTACTCCGCAGGGATGAATTCACCCCTCCACTTT
many,TRBJ2-1,TRBV4-1,TRBD2,CASSPRDSGGLYNEQFF,TGCGCCAGCAGCCCCCGAGATAGCGGGGGCTTATACAATGAGCAGTTCTTC